This T cell receptor beta chain derives from a study of cytomegalovirus exposure and HLA in healthy donors. This CDR3 region has 16 residues. V lost 4 bases and J 2 bases, leaving 17 bases between the germline ends. Germline CDR1 is MGHRA and CDR2 is YSYEKL. Study outcomes and limitations: Previously analyzed data showed that most TCR beta V segments were productive at a frequency of about 87% or about 30%. CMV antigen specificity of a few CMV-associated chains was confirmed in vitro. Approximately 160 TCR beta chains were listed as cytomegalovirus-associated. Clonal expansion was found to be greater in HLA-associated TCR beta chains than in equally common others in a later analysis.

The primer mix had 60 Vbeta and 13 Jbeta primers. Method: immunoSEQ multiplex PCR; TCRdb's copy keeps in-frame clones and lacks some. The sample lists about 190,000 clones, 75% to 90% occurring once. This clone appeared once. Its matching antigen is unknown. The receptor was derived from a woman under 40 in good health and CMV-seronegative. The sample comprised PBMCs. The gene calls are TRBV4-1 and TRBJ1-1, with a weak D call TRBD1 (6 bases). The CDR3 DNA follows: TGCGCCAGCAGCCTGCAGGGGCCTTTCCTCAACACTGAAGCTTTCTTT. Its protein product is CASSLQGPFLNTEAFF.